The 8 T cell receptor beta chains reported below all come from one sample, sequenced in a study of regulatory T cells in long-lasting Graves disease. Assembly of TCR beta libraries relied on iRepertoire HTBI primers together with Arm-PCR of CDR3 regions. Each CDR3 protein is one row after TCRdb ran MiXCR on the multiplex PCR reads. The sample contains some 230,000 distinct CDR3 sequences, 18% of which appear only once. Time point in this sample: newly diagnosed GD, antithyroid drugs for less than 3 months. From RNA extracted from PBMCs, the TCR library was made. Here the sequenced sample was peripheral blood mononuclear cells (PBMCs), taken at new diagnosis, from a patient treated with antithyroid drugs. The receptors derive from a female donor with Graves disease.

This sequence joins TRBV5-6 and TRBJ2-5; 7 bases are shared with TRBD2. Germline assignment: CDR1 SGHDT and CDR2 YYEEEE. With V trimmed by 1 base and J by 3 bases, 6 bases remained unmatched. CDR3 length equals 15 residues. CDR3 region: CASSLFREGEETQYF. The CDR3 region has the DNA TGTGCCAGCAGCTTGTTCAGGGAGGGAGAAGAGACCCAGTACTTC.

At least ten counts were recorded for this clonotype. The rearrangement links TRBV10-3 to TRBJ2-3; the match to TRBD1 covers 8 bases. CDR1 is ENHRY and CDR2 is SYGVKD in the germline V gene. This CDR3 has 15 amino acids. Trimming took 2 bases from V and 6 from J; bases not matched to a gene: 7. Here the CDR3 reads CAISEAGGSYDTQYF. For the CDR3, the DNA is TGTGCCATCAGTGAGGCAGGGGGCTCCTACGATACGCAGTATTTT.

This clonotype was seen many times. The chain has TRBV20-1 and TRBJ2-5; D is undetermined. V lost 1 base and J lost 5, with 17 bases in between. Germline V gene lookup returns CDR1 DFQATT and CDR2 SNEGSKA (reference sequence). The length of the CDR3 is 15 residues. The CDR3 reads CSARGPVGFEETQYF. The CDR3 DNA reads TGCAGTGCTAGAGGGCCTGTGGGGTTTGAGGAGACCCAGTACTTC.

This clonotype occurred a few times. The CDR3 bases are TGCAGTGCTAGTTCGCGGAACACAGATACGCAGTATTTT. It encodes CSASSRNTDTQYF. The V gene is TRBV20-1, the J gene TRBJ2-3; D unresolved. The V gene's germline CDR1 is DFQATT and CDR2 SNEGSKA (reference sequence). There are 13 residues in the CDR3. V lost 3 bases to trimming and J lost 2 bases, with 9 bases between them.

This clonotype was detected many times. V is TRBV29-1 and J is TRBJ2-1; the match to TRBD2 covers 13 bases. The CDR3 loop spans 16 amino acids. Looked up from germline, CDR1 is SQVTM and CDR2 is ANQGSEA. With 2 bases clipped from V and 4 bases from J, the junction kept 5 bases outside the gene matches. Here the CDR3 DNA reads TGCAGCGTTGAACCGGGACTAGCGGGATGGTACAATGAGCAGTTCTTC. This gives the protein CSVEPGLAGWYNEQFF.

This clonotype was observed many times. The chain joins TRBV6-5 to TRBJ2-2, with 12 bases matching TRBD2. Per germline, CDR1 MNHEY and CDR2 SVGAGI. J lost 0 bases, V lost 3 bases, and 5 bases had no gene match. The CDR3 covers 18 residues. This CDR3 reads CASSYLRLAGANTGELFF. Here the CDR3 DNA reads TGTGCCAGCAGTTATCTCCGACTAGCGGGAGCGAACACCGGGGAGCTGTTTTTT.

The chain couples TRBV6-1 to TRBJ1-4; D is ambiguous. Trimming removed 4 bases at V and 8 bases at J, with 17 bases between. Per the germline V gene, CDR1 is MNHNS and CDR2 is SASEGT. The length of the CDR3 is 15 residues. The CDR3 region has the DNA TGTGCCAGCAGTGGTCGTCAGCGGACGGAAGAAAAACTGTTTTTT. Translation gives CASSGRQRTEEKLFF.

This clonotype has at least ten counts. The chain links TRBV30 to TRBJ2-5; no clear D. Trimming left V 2 bases short and J 5 bases short, with 6 bases between. The germline V gene encodes CDR1 GTSNPN and CDR2 SVGIG (reference sequence). There are 11 residues in the CDR3. CDR3 nucleotides: TGTGCCTGGAGTCCGAGTGAGACCCAGTACTTC. Translation gives CAWSPSETQYF.